This T cell receptor beta chain was documented in a study of T cells in Graves' hyperthyroidism and ophthalmopathy. Researchers amplified the TCR beta CDR3 regions from RNA transcripts. The primer set for the first-round RT-PCR of the TCR CDR3 was HTBI. TCRdb passed the multiplex PCR reads through MiXCR, listing each CDR3 protein once. The table includes a few hundred thousand distinct CDR3 sequences, about 43% detected once. CDR3 size: 16 residues. Germline CDR1 is SNHLY and CDR2 is FYNNEI. With 4 bases clipped from V and 5 bases from J, the junction kept 5 bases outside the gene matches. Sequenced: peripheral blood or thyroid tissue (not recorded which). This chain joins TRBV2 and TRBJ2-3; 14 bases align to TRBD2. The receptor was isolated from a woman under 30 with Graves' hyperthyroidism. CDR3 coding DNA: TGTGCCAGCAGTGCCGGGACTAGCGGGAGTCTAGATACGCAGTATTTT. Its translation is CASSAGTSGSLDTQYF.